Given below is one TCR beta chain in context. What this receptor recognizes is not known. No much larger clonotype is one base removed from it; base qualities were not supplied. TCR CDR3 regions were amplified from genomic DNA by multiplex PCR using the deep immunoSEQ assay. Genomic DNA extracted from each cell subset was distributed evenly over all wells of several immunoSEQ 96-well plates, and each plate served as one replicate. Each replicate PCR for sorted subsets received around 200 ng genomic DNA, equal to about 30,000 T cell genomes. The purified libraries were quantified using a Qubit 3.0 fluorometer, sized with a Bioanalyzer 2100, and then quantified again using the KAPA Library Quantification kit. Every immunoSEQ 96-well plate was sequenced on a dedicated single-read 150-cycle Illumina NextSeq 550 flow cell. In the source study's methods: The immunoSEQ output contained only junctional sequences without quality scores, so filtering could not match that applied to full-length reads. Sequences were annotated with PyIR, a Python wrapper for IgBLAST v1.9, using IMGT germline references to assign V/J genes and CDR3. Reads were removed for weak V/J assignments (E-value above 1e-6), missing CDR3, stop codons, out-of-frame junctions, or ambiguous translated residues. V3J clonotypes were defined as sequences sharing the same inferred V gene, J gene, and CDR3 amino acid sequence. Percentage overlap between repertoires was calculated by dividing the number of shared unique clonotypes by the size of the smaller repertoire. Repertoire richness was assessed with RTK rarefaction, the Chao1 estimator, and Recon v2.1 estimates of unobserved clonotypes. Generation probabilities for all TCRbeta clonotypes obtained by the gDNA method from four donors were computed using OLGA. Imported from immuneACCESS, the table was reduced by TCRdb to in-frame sequences with V and J called. These copies leave out some clones; in studies compared against another copy, an unresolved V gene accounts for under half, and the cause of the remainder is not known. V and J calls and clone size are those listed in that table; D and trimming were worked out from the DNA. This sample holds millions of clones; 85% to 95% were observed only once. The top ten hold over 1.5% of the sample.

CD8 naive samples were obtained by positive selection for CCR7 among CD45RO-negative cells, yielding a CD45RA+CCR7+ population from which TemRA cells were excluded. The donors were healthy, HIV-negative adults with no recently reported acute infections or vaccinations. All donors were Caucasian adults living in Nashville, Tennessee, USA. After blood collection by leukapheresis, PBMCs were isolated using Ficoll-Histopaque density gradient centrifugation and then cryopreserved in the vapor phase of liquid nitrogen. Analytical flow cytometry was used to check the purity and quantity of each magnetically sorted T cell population. Genomic DNA was isolated from every sorted fraction and measured by UV absorbance on a Nanodrop 2000c. The germline ends are 12 bases apart after V is trimmed by 0 bases and J by 0 bases. The CDR1 and CDR2 encoded by the germline V gene are KGHSH and LQKENI. The CDR3 has 16 amino acids, counting the end cysteine and phenylalanine. This entry keeps only the CDR3 DNA: 48 bases, framed from base 1.

This specimen comes from a study of shared clonotypes between healthy human individuals (dated by TCRdb to the early 2020s). As for the study more broadly: Two women and three men aged 18 to 49 years were included in the cohort. For each donor, CD4 naive and CD4 memory were each run on three plates, CD8 naive on two plates, and CD8 memory on one plate. To estimate repertoire size and how much clonotypes are shared between individuals, the study performed deep sequencing of blood TCR repertoires from roughly five healthy adults. To increase sequencing depth and limit assay-specific biases, different laboratories used diverse techniques to prepare libraries and sequence TCR repertoires. Each donor's leukapheresis produced roughly between about 0.8 and 8.9 billion PBMCs.

On the study overall, not on this receptor specifically: Because the study included a small number of donors, the genetic and exposure-history diversity represented was limited. Sharing across several donors was observed for around 5% of naive CD4, over 3% of naive CD8, 2% to 2.5% of memory CD4, and about 0.38% of memory CD8 clonotypes. Clonotypes shared by all four sorted-subset donors showed higher generation probabilities than non-shared clonotypes. Based on pairwise subsampling, the degree of clonotype sharing among donors was expected to be affected by sequencing depth. Estimated clonotype richness was generally larger for naive than for memory subsets. Sampling was limited to blood, and TCR repertoires in tissue likely differ from TCR repertoires in blood. Even with the large sequencing depth, rarefaction of the sorted-subset datasets indicated that sequencing was incomplete.

This TCR was recovered from a man between 18 and 29 years old in good health. Some clones in this sample may be carry-over from other donors' samples. The chain is assembled from TRBV18 and TRBJ2-7; the D region may be TRBD1 or TRBD2, each matching 5 bases equally. Material: naive CD8+ T cells from PBMCs. The sample's cell subset or site label, decoded: CD45RA+CCR7+. The CDR3 in this case is CASSPPGTELSYEQYF. The bases read TGTGCCAGCTCACCACCGGGGACGGAACTCTCCTACGAGCAGTACTTC.